The 8 T cell receptor beta chains presented below share a single source sample, sequenced in a study of regulatory T cells in long-lasting Graves disease. Specified time point: newly diagnosed GD, antithyroid drugs for less than 3 months. Extracted PBMC RNA gave rise to the TCR library. According to the study, TCR beta libraries were built with iRepertoire HTBI primers and CDR3-region Arm-PCR. TCRdb passed the multiplex PCR reads through MiXCR, listing each CDR3 protein once. The data hold roughly 320,000 distinct CDR3 sequences, with approximately 15% observed a single time. These data also formed part of another study, on T cells in Graves' hyperthyroidism and ophthalmopathy.

Sequencing used peripheral blood mononuclear cells (PBMCs), obtained at new diagnosis, from a patient treated with antithyroid drugs. The receptors were gathered from a man between 40 and 49 years old with Graves disease.

The CDR3 DNA is TGTGCCAGCAGCCTACAACAGAACACTGAAGCTTTCTTT. Translation: CASSLQQNTEAFF. The chain has TRBV7-9 and TRBJ1-1; no firm D call. This CDR3 region has 13 residues. CDR1 is SEHNR, CDR2 FQNEAQ, per germline (reference sequence). Trimming removed 5 bases at V and 1 base at J, with 8 bases between.

This clonotype turned up a few times. V gene TRBV3-1 combines with J gene TRBJ2-7; 8 bases fit TRBD1. The CDR3 length is 14 residues. V lost 3 bases, J lost 6 bases, and 7 bases stayed unmatched. In germline, CDR1 is LGHDT, CDR2 YNNKEL (reference sequence). The CDR3 spells CASSQAGQGGEQYF. The CDR3 coding sequence is TGTGCCAGCAGCCAGGCAGGACAGGGCGGCGAGCAGTACTTC.

Many counts were recorded for this clonotype. This chain uses TRBV2 with TRBJ1-6; D remains ambiguous. V was clipped by 4 bases and J by 6 bases, with 13 bases between them. The CDR3 runs to 15 residues. Germline-derived CDR1 and CDR2 are SNHLY and FYNNEI. This CDR3 reads CASSALEGGNSPLHF. The CDR3 DNA reads TGTGCCAGCAGTGCTTTGGAGGGCGGTAATTCACCCCTCCACTTT. The variable domain in full, with the rest retrieved from reference TRBV2 and TRBJ1-6, is EPEVTQTPSHQVTQMGQEVILRCVPISNHLYFYWYRQILGQKVEFLVSFYNNEISEKSEIFDDQFSVERPDGSNFTLKIRSTKLEDSAMYFCASSALEGGNSPLHFGNGTRLTVT.

This clonotype was counted only a few times. This chain connects TRBV4-1 to TRBJ1-5; D unclear. The length of the CDR3 is 15 residues. Germline V CDR1 and CDR2: MGHRA, YSYEKL. V was trimmed by 1 base and J by 4 bases, leaving 11 bases between them. The DNA of the CDR3 is TGCGCCAGCAGCCAAGTTCAGCTGGGGAATCAGCCCCAGCATTTT. Amino acids: CASSQVQLGNQPQHF.

This clonotype was detected ten times or more. Written as DNA, the CDR3 is TGTGCCTGGAGTGTGATCAGGCCCACCGGGGAGCTGTTTTTT. It yields the protein CAWSVIRPTGELFF. The J gene is TRBJ2-2, the V gene TRBV30; D gene uncertain. The V end was cut by 0 bases, the J end by 4 bases, with 9 bases between. Germline V gene lookup returns CDR1 GTSNPN and CDR2 SVGIG (reference sequence). The CDR3 loop spans 14 amino acids.

This clonotype was seen many times. The chain links TRBV7-3 to TRBJ2-3; 11 bases agree with TRBD2. Germline CDR1 and CDR2: SGHTA and FQGTGA. This CDR3 has 19 amino acids. V dropped 5 bases and J dropped 2; count of bases not matched to a gene: 15. In nucleotides, the CDR3 is TGTGCCAGCAGCCTCTGGGGACCCGGGACTAGCGGCAACACAGATACGCAGTATTTT. Its translation: CASSLWGPGTSGNTDTQYF.

This clonotype has ten or more counts. The V and J genes are TRBV9 and TRBJ1-1, with TRBD1 matching 9 bases. Germline V gives CDR1 SGDLS, CDR2 YYNGEE. V lost 3 bases, J lost 4 bases, and 4 bases stayed unmatched. The length of the CDR3 is 14 residues. The CDR3 loop is CASSATGGITEAFF. The CDR3, as DNA: TGTGCCAGCAGCGCTACAGGGGGCATCACTGAAGCTTTCTTT. Based on the CDR3 plus reference TRBV9 and TRBJ1-1, the full variable domain is DSGVTQTPKHLITATGQRVTLRCSPRSGDLSVYWYQQSLDQGLQFLIQYYNGEERAKGNILERFSAQQFPDLHSELNLSSLELGDSALYFCASSATGGITEAFFGQGTRLTVV.

This clonotype occurred many times. The V call is TRBV15, the J call TRBJ2-4, with 10 bases lining up with TRBD1. V shed 2 bases and J 5 bases; nucleotides not matched to a gene: 3. Per the germline V gene, CDR1 is LNHNV and CDR2 is YYDKDF (reference sequence). This CDR3 is built from 15 residues. This chain's CDR3 is CATSRRGQGQNIQYF. The CDR3 DNA is TGTGCCACCAGCAGAAGGGGACAGGGGCAAAACATTCAGTACTTC.